This T cell receptor beta chain came from a study of blood T cells in healthy people across ages. Trimming took off 4 bases at V and 6 bases at J, with 15 bases between the two ends. CDR3 length: 14 residues. Germline CDR1 reads MGHDK; CDR2 reads SYGVNS. For the second PCR, which ran for roughly 6 to 12 cycles, a sample-barcoded 5' primer and a J-beta primer mix were used. TCRdb ran MiXCR on the 5' RACE reads and lists one entry per CDR3 protein. The sample consists of 700,000 or so distinct CDR3 sequences, about a fifth of them appearing once. The V and J genes are TRBV25-1 and TRBJ1-1; no clear D gene. Sequencing was carried out using blood. The sequence derives from a man between 65 and 85 years old in good health. CDR3 coding DNA: TGTGCCAGCAGTGCCAGATACGAAGGCGCTGAAGCTTTCTTT. This translates into CASSARYEGAEAFF. Based on the CDR3 plus reference TRBV25-1 and TRBJ1-1, the full variable domain is EADIYQTPRYLVIGTGKKITLECSQTMGHDKMYWYQQDPGMELHLIHYSYGVNSTEKGDLSSESTVSRIRTEHFPLTLESARPSHTSQYLCASSARYEGAEAFFGQGTRLTVV.